Given below is one T cell receptor (beta chain) in context. Its antigen is still unknown. This record comes from a study of post-analysis software for immune sequencing data. General observations from the study: Those samples that were prepared in the same batch co-clustered strongly by F measure. In patients, TRBV5-6, TRBV5-1 and TRBV20-1 belonged to roughly five TRBV segments found more frequently than in controls.

In germline, CDR1 is SGHRS, CDR2 YFSETQ. This CDR3 has 14 residues. Trimming cost V 1 base and J 0 bases, with 6 bases left between them. cDNA libraries for TCR beta contained unique molecular identifiers. A single record per CDR3 protein comes from TCRdb applying MiXCR to the PCR reads. The sample shows roughly 600,000 distinct CDR3 sequences, around 44% of them seen only once. This rearrangement joins TRBV5-1 to TRBJ2-3; D remains ambiguous. Material: blood. The origin of this receptor is a girl aged 5-17 years with multiple sclerosis. CDR3 nucleotide sequence: TGCGCCAGCAGCTTGACGCATAGCACAGATACGCAGTATTTT. This codes for CASSLTHSTDTQYF. The whole variable domain, remainder taken from reference TRBV5-1 and TRBJ2-3, is KAGVTQTPRYLIKTRGQQVTLSCSPISGHRSVSWYQQTPGQGLQFLFEYFSETQRNKGNFPGRFSGRQFSNSRSEMNVSTLELGDSALYLCASSLTHSTDTQYFGPGTRLTVL.